The 17 T cell receptor beta chains below all came from one sample that was sequenced in a study of blood T cells in healthy people across ages. Primed by a sample-barcoded 5' primer and a J-beta primer mix, a second PCR proceeded for roughly 6 to 12 cycles. One entry per CDR3 protein, called by TCRdb with MiXCR from the 5' RACE reads. The sample has 600,000 to 850,000 distinct CDR3 sequences, roughly 41% seen once; the top ten hold approximately 22%. Material: blood. All receptors come from a woman aged 55-69 years in good health.

The chain couples TRBV7-6 to TRBJ2-5, with D possibly matching TRBD2 (6 bases). The CDR3 contains 16 residues. Germline values: CDR1 SGHVS, CDR2 FNYEAQ. The V and J ends lost 2 bases and 5 bases respectively, with 18 bases between them. DNA of the CDR3: TGTGCCAGCAGCTTAAGGCGTGGGGGGATCGGGGAGACCCAGTACTTC. Protein: CASSLRRGGIGETQYF. The full variable domain, completed using reference TRBV7-6 and TRBJ2-5, is GAGVSQSPRYKVTKRGQDVALRCDPISGHVSLYWYRQALGQGPEFLTYFNYEAQQDKSGLPNDRFSAERPEGSISTLTIQRTEQRDSAMYRCASSLRRGGIGETQYFGPGTRLLVL.

The chain employs TRBV5-1 and TRBJ1-1; D gene ambiguous. The V end lost 0 bases, the J end lost 1 base, and 4 bases lay between the germline ends. The CDR3 length is 13 residues. The germline CDR1 and CDR2 sequences are SGHRS and YFSETQ. The CDR3 protein is CASSLAGNTEAFF. The CDR3 DNA sequence: TGCGCCAGCAGCTTGGCAGGGAACACTGAAGCTTTCTTT.

This clonotype was recorded at least ten times. The V gene is TRBV15, the J gene TRBJ2-7; the D is unclear. Germline V CDR1 and CDR2: LNHNV, YYDKDF (reference sequence). Trimming shortened V by 0 bases and J by 2 bases, and 14 bases separated the two germline ends. This CDR3 contains 16 residues. The CDR3 here is CATSRDKGYIPYEQYF. The CDR3 nucleotides read TGTGCCACCAGCAGAGATAAGGGCTATATCCCCTACGAGCAGTACTTC.

With regard to this clonotype: Mismatch with germline at one junction end may stem from a read error. This rearrangement joins TRBV3-1 to TRBJ2-1, with TRBD2 identical over 8 bases. The CDR3 runs 19 residues. Germline loops: CDR1 LGHDT, CDR2 YNNKEL (reference sequence). CDR3 DNA sequence: TGTGCCAGCAGCCAAGGCGGGGGAAGCGGGGGATTCACCTACAGTGAGCAGTTCTTC. It yields the protein CASSQGGGSGGFTYSEQFF.

The CDR3 region has the DNA TGTGCCAGCAGCTTACGGGGACCCGGACAGGGGGCGTACGAGCAGTACTTC. Its protein is CASSLRGPGQGAYEQYF. The chain recombines TRBV7-9 with TRBJ2-4; 11 bases line up with TRBD1. TRBJ2-7 explains the end of the DNA better; the J call may be wrong. This CDR3 region has 17 residues. Germline V gene lookup returns CDR1 SEHNR and CDR2 FQNEAQ (reference sequence).

The genes are TRBV7-9 and TRBJ1-6; D perhaps matches TRBD1 (6 bases). CDR1 is SEHNR and CDR2 is FQNEAQ in the germline V gene (reference sequence). V was trimmed by 6 bases and J by 9 bases, leaving 18 bases between them. CDR3 length: 15 amino acids. The CDR3 nucleotides read TGTGCCAGCAGTCCCTCTCAGGGGAGTATTTCACCCCTCCACTTT. Its protein is CASSPSQGSISPLHF.

CDR3 nucleotide sequence: TGTGCCAGCAGCTTAAAATTCGTACTAGCGGGAAGAGAAGAGACCCAGTACTTC. Amino acids: CASSLKFVLAGREETQYF. The chain employs TRBV7-2 and TRBJ2-5, with 10 bases that match TRBD2. This CDR3 spans 18 amino acids. Trimming removed 2 bases from V and 3 bases from J; junction bases left unmatched: 12. Germline V gene sequence: CDR1 SGHTA, CDR2 FQGNSA.

The rearrangement joins TRBV10-3 to TRBJ1-5, with TRBD1 matching over 8 bases. The CDR3 spans 16 residues. CDR1 is ENHRY, CDR2 SYGVKD, per germline. J lost 4 bases, V lost 3 bases, and 8 bases had no gene match. CDR3 in amino acids: CAISEERQGMNQPQHF. The DNA of the CDR3 is TGTGCCATCAGTGAAGAACGACAGGGGATGAATCAGCCCCAGCATTTT.

The sample holds a few counts of this clonotype. The CDR3 nucleotides read TGCGCCAGCAGCCAAGGTACGGAAAACTCCTACAATGAGCAGTACTTC. Its protein product is CASSQGTENSYNEQYF. The chain couples TRBV4-1 to TRBJ2-1; D is unresolved. Near its end, the DNA agrees better with TRBJ2-7, so the J call may be wrong. Germline V gives CDR1 MGHRA, CDR2 YSYEKL. CDR3 length: 16 amino acids.

This clonotype was seen more than once but under ten times. V and J are TRBV7-6 and TRBJ2-5; 7 positions match TRBD1. Germline assignment: CDR1 SGHVS and CDR2 FNYEAQ. This CDR3 is built from 13 residues. V was clipped by 7 bases and J by 3 bases; unmatched bases: 5. CDR3 nucleotide sequence: TGTGCCAGCACCGGGACAGTAAAAGAGACCCAGTACTTC. Translation: CASTGTVKETQYF.

This clonotype appeared many times. The chain couples TRBV9 to TRBJ2-1; D remains unclear. This CDR3 has 14 residues. V was pared by 0 bases and J by 6 bases, with 10 bases between. CDR1 is SGDLS and CDR2 is YYNGEE in the germline V gene. CDR3 nucleotide sequence: TGTGCCAGCAGCGTAGGTAGAAGCCGCAATGAGCAGTTCTTC. Encoded protein: CASSVGRSRNEQFF. The variable domain in full, completed from reference TRBV9 and TRBJ2-1, reads DSGVTQTPKHLITATGQRVTLRCSPRSGDLSVYWYQQSLDQGLQFLIQYYNGEERAKGNILERFSAQQFPDLHSELNLSSLELGDSALYFCASSVGRSRNEQFFGPGTRLTVL.

Ten or more counts support this clonotype. The J gene is TRBJ2-7, the V gene TRBV7-9; D could derive from TRBD1 or TRBD2 (5 bases each). This CDR3 spans 14 amino acids. Germline lookup yields CDR1 SEHNR and CDR2 FQNEAQ (reference sequence). V was trimmed by 4 bases and J by 2 bases, leaving 12 bases between them. The chain's CDR3 is CASSSPGLAYEQYF. The CDR3, as DNA: TGTGCCAGCAGCTCCCCGGGGCTGGCCTACGAGCAGTACTTC. Combining the CDR3 with reference TRBV7-9 and TRBJ2-7 gives the whole variable domain DTGVSQNPRHKITKRGQNVTFRCDPISEHNRLYWYRQTLGQGPEFLTYFQNEAQLEKSRLLSDRFSAERPKGSFSTLEIQRTEQGDSAMYLCASSSPGLAYEQYFGPGTRLTVT.

The V and J genes are TRBV12-3 or TRBV12-4 and TRBJ2-1; TRBD2 matches at 9 bases. The CDR3 extends over 15 amino acids. The J segment lost 3 bases and the V segment lost 5 bases, leaving 5 bases of the junction unmatched. CDR3 in amino acids: CASSLPTSGYNEQFF. In nucleotides, the CDR3 is TGTGCCAGCAGTCTCCCGACTAGCGGCTACAATGAGCAGTTCTTC.

V gene TRBV24-1 combines with J gene TRBJ2-1; no clear D. V was cut by 4 bases and J by 0 bases, with 12 bases left in between. Germline loops: CDR1 KGHDR, CDR2 SFDVKD. The CDR3 consists of 16 residues. CDR3 sequence (DNA): TGTGCCACCAGTGACCCAGCGAAGAGCTCCTACAATGAGCAGTTCTTC. Translating gives CATSDPAKSSYNEQFF.

The chain recombines TRBV25-1 with TRBJ1-1; no clear D. V dropped 4 bases and J dropped 7 bases, with 7 bases sitting between them. CDR1 and CDR2 (germline): MGHDK, SYGVNS. The CDR3 is 11 residues long. The CDR3 is CASSGPSEAFF. CDR3 nucleotides: TGTGCCAGCAGTGGACCGAGTGAAGCTTTCTTT. Together with reference TRBV25-1 and TRBJ1-1, the CDR3 gives the full variable domain: EADIYQTPRYLVIGTGKKITLECSQTMGHDKMYWYQQDPGMELHLIHYSYGVNSTEKGDLSSESTVSRIRTEHFPLTLESARPSHTSQYLCASSGPSEAFFGQGTRLTVV.

This clonotype was detected a few times. J is TRBJ2-5 and V is TRBV9; 9 bases are shared with TRBD2. Looked up from germline, CDR1 is SGDLS and CDR2 is YYNGEE. This CDR3 contains 14 residues. V shed 4 bases and J 11 bases; nucleotides not matched to a gene: 12. CDR3 in DNA: TGTGCCAGCAGCCCTAGCGGGACTTACAATGAGCAGTACTTC. Its translation is CASSPSGTYNEQYF.

The chain uses TRBV20-1 and TRBJ2-7; D gene unclear. The V gene lost 3 bases and the J gene lost 2 bases, with 14 bases spanning the gap. The CDR3 totals 14 residues. Germline V gives CDR1 DFQATT, CDR2 SNEGSKA (reference sequence). CDR3 sequence: CSARDGLGTYEQYF. The DNA of the CDR3 is TGCAGTGCTAGGGACGGGCTGGGGACCTACGAGCAGTACTTC.